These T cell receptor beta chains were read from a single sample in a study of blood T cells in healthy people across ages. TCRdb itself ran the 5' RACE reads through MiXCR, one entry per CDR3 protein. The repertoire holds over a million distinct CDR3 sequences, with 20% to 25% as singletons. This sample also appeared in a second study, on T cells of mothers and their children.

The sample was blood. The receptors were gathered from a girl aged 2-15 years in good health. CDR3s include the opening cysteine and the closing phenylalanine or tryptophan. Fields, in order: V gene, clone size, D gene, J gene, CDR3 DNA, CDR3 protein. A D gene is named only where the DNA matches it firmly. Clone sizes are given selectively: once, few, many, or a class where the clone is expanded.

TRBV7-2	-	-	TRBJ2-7	TGTGCCAGCAGCTTACTTTCGTCGGGGGAGCAGTACTTC	CASSLLSSGEQYF
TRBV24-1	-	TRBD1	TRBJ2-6	TGTGCCACCAGTTCGAGGACAGGGGGGACTGGGGCCAACGTCCTGACTTTC	CATSSRTGGTGANVLTF
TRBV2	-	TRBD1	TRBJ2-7	TGTGCCAGCAGTGAAGGGACAGGGCCCCACTACGAGCAGTACTTC	CASSEGTGPHYEQYF
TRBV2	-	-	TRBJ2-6	TGTGCCAGCAGTGTAGCCGTCTCTGGGGCCAACGTCCTGACTTTC	CASSVAVSGANVLTF
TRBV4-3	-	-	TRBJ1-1	TGCGCCAGCAGCCCCGAACTCCGGGCCATAACCCTCTTT	CASSPELRAITLF
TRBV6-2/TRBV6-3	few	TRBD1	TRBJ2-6	TGTGCCAGCAGTTATGATCGGGACAGGGAGTCTGGGGCCAACGTCCTGACTTTC	CASSYDRDRESGANVLTF
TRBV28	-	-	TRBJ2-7	TGTGCCGGCAGTTTGGAGGGGGCAGGGAAGTACGAGCAGTACTTC	CAGSLEGAGKYEQYF
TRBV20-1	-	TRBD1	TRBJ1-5	TGCAGTGCTAGTTTCCAGGGGGCGGATCAGCCCCAGCATTTT	CSASFQGADQPQHF
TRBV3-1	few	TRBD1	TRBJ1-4	TGTGCCAGCAGCCACCCCGGGACAGGTATGGAGAAACTGTTTTTT	CASSHPGTGMEKLFF
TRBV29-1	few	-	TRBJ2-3	TGCAGCGCCCTGACGACCAGCACAGATACGCAGTATTTT	CSALTTSTDTQYF
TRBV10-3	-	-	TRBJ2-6	TGTGCCATCAGTGAAAGAGTCTCTGGGGCCAACGTCCTGACTTTC	CAISERVSGANVLTF
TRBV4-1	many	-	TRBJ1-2	TGCGCCAGCAGCCAAGATCTCGGGAACTATGGCTACACCTTC	CASSQDLGNYGYTF
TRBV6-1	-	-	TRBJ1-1	TGTGCCAGCAGCCCCAGGACAGCAGCGGGTAACACTGAAGCTTTCTTT	CASSPRTAAGNTEAFF
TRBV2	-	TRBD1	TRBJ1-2	TGTGCCAGCAGTGAAGCGCAGGACAGAAGGGGGCTAGGCTACACCTTC	CASSEAQDRRGLGYTF
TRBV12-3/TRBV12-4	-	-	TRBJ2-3	TGTGCCAGCAGCCCAGATTGGGGGAGTTTCGCAGATACGCAGTATTTT	CASSPDWGSFADTQYF
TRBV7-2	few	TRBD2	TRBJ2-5	TGTGCCAGCAGCGGGCAGTTTGGGACTAGCACCCACCGAAGGGAGACCCAGTACTTC	CASSGQFGTSTHRRETQYF